This TCR beta chain was observed in a study of blood T cell repertoires in COVID-19. Study-level background: Nucleic acid was either cDNA or gDNA, and it came from T cells, B-cell-depleted T cells, or PBMCs.

Methods used by the authors: Amplification from reference gene primers served as the basis for estimated nucleated cell counts. Sequencing used immunoSEQ multiplex PCR; TCRdb keeps in-frame clones, though not all of them. The D gene and trimming were derived from the DNA, and the V and J assignments and clone size from that table. The sample consists of 90,000 to 100,000 clones, approximately 82% of them appearing once. Germline loops: CDR1 MDHEN, CDR2 SYDVKM. Germline trimming cut 6 bases from V and 17 bases from J; bases unmatched to any gene: 18. This CDR3 comprises 14 residues. The sample comprised peripheral blood. This chain joins TRBV28 and TRBJ1-4; 7 nucleotides match TRBD1. This sequence originates from a man in his 60s with acute or convalescent COVID-19. CDR3 loop: CASRVGQVRSPSFF. As DNA, the CDR3 is TGTGCCAGCAGAGTAGGACAGGTTCGCTCTCCGTCCTTTTTT. Based on the CDR3 plus reference TRBV28 and TRBJ1-4, the full variable domain is DVKVTQSSRYLVKRTGEKVFLECVQDMDHENMFWYRQDPGLGLRLIYFSYDVKMKEKGDIPEGYSVSREKKERFSLILESASTNQTSMYLCASRVGQVRSPSFFGSGTQLSVL.